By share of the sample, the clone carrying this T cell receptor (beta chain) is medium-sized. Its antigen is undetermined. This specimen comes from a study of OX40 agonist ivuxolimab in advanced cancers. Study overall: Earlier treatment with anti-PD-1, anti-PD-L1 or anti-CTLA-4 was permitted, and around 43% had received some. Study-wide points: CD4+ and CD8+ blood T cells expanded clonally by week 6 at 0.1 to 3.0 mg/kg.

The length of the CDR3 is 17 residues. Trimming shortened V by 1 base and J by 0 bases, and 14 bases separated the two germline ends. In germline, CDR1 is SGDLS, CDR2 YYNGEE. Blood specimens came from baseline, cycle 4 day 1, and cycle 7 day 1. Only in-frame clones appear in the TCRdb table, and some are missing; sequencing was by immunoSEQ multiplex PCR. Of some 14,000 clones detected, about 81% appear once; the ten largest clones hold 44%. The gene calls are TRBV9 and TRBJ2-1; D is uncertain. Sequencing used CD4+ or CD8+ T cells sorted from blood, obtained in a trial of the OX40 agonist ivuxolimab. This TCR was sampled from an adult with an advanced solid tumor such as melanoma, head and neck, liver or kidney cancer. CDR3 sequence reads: CASSVFRDGSSYNEQFF. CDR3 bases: TGTGCCAGCAGCGTATTCCGTGACGGTAGCTCCTACAATGAGCAGTTCTTC.